One and the same sample provided the 10 T cell receptor beta chains below, sequenced in a study of cytomegalovirus exposure and HLA in healthy donors. It was with 60 Vbeta and 13 Jbeta primers that the PCR ran. The repertoire was sequenced with immunoSEQ multiplex PCR; TCRdb's copy has only in-frame clones and lacks some. The sample has 110,000 or so clones; 77% are singletons. Sequencing was carried out using PBMCs. These receptor sequences come from a man aged 18-30 years in good health and CMV-seropositive.

The CDR3 region is CASSPPTANSGNTIYF. CDR3 bases: TGTGCCAGCTCACCCCCGACAGCGAACTCTGGAAACACCATATATTTT. This sequence joins TRBV18 and TRBJ1-3, with a possible D match to TRBD1 (5 bases). The germline V gene encodes CDR1 KGHSH and CDR2 LQKENI. The V gene lost 3 bases and the J gene lost 0 bases, with 12 bases spanning the gap. The CDR3 sequence is 16 residues long. Supplemented by reference TRBV18 and TRBJ1-3, the full variable domain reads NAGVMQNPRHLVRRRGQEARLRCSPMKGHSHVYWYRQLPEEGLKFMVYLQKENIIDESGMPKERFSAEFPKEGPSILRIQQVVRGDSAAYFCASSPPTANSGNTIYFGEGSWLTVV.

The chain uses TRBV19 and TRBJ1-5; the match to TRBD1 covers 7 bases. V was clipped by 6 bases and J by 0 bases; unmatched bases: 5. Germline V gene sequence: CDR1 LNHDA, CDR2 SQIVND (reference sequence). The CDR3 loop spans 15 amino acids. The CDR3 coding sequence is TGTGCCAGTAGGCCGACAGGGATTAGCAATCAGCCCCAGCATTTT. Its protein is CASRPTGISNQPQHF.

This rearrangement joins TRBV14 to TRBJ1-1; a possible D gene is TRBD1 (5 bases). CDR1 is SGHDN and CDR2 is FVKESK in the germline V gene. This CDR3 has 18 amino acids. The V end was cut by 2 bases, the J end by 3 bases, with 22 bases between. The CDR3 nucleotides read TGTGCCAGCAGCCAACACCCAGGGCTGGCAATAGGGTACACTGAAGCTTTCTTT. Residues: CASSQHPGLAIGYTEAFF.

CDR3 sequence reads: CASSLQWGGSNTGELFF. The CDR3 DNA reads TGTGCCAGCAGCCTACAATGGGGGGGTTCGAACACCGGGGAGCTGTTTTTT. This chain connects TRBV7-6 to TRBJ2-2; 7 bases agree with TRBD2. Germline V gene lookup returns CDR1 SGHVS and CDR2 FNYEAQ. Unmatched junction bases numbered 9, after V lost 5 bases and J lost 0 bases. This CDR3 region has 17 residues.

The chain has TRBV5-4 and TRBJ2-1; D remains unclear. Trimming cost V 0 bases and J 0 bases, with 4 bases left between them. From germline, CDR1 is SGHNT and CDR2 YYREEE (reference sequence). The CDR3 runs 14 residues. For the CDR3, the DNA is TGTGCCAGCAGCTTGGCGAGCTCCTACAATGAGCAGTTCTTC. Translating it yields CASSLASSYNEQFF.

This rearrangement joins TRBV15 to TRBJ2-1, with TRBD2 as a possible D gene (6 bases). The V end lost 8 bases, the J end lost 7 bases, and 15 bases lay between the germline ends. There are 13 residues in the CDR3. The V gene's germline CDR1 is LNHNV and CDR2 YYDKDF (reference sequence). The CDR3 DNA sequence: TGTGCCACCCGACGCCGGGGGAGTAATGAGCAGTTCTTC. Protein: CATRRRGSNEQFF. Full variable domain (missing parts from reference TRBV15 and TRBJ2-1): DAMVIQNPRYQVTQFGKPVTLSCSQTLNHNVMYWYQQKSSQAPKLLFHYYDKDFNNEADTPDNFQSRRPNTSFCFLDIRSPGLGDTAMYLCATRRRGSNEQFFGPGTRLTVL.

The CDR3 DNA reads as TGTGCCAGTAGTATGGTTACGGAGTGGGATGGCTACACCTTC. As protein: CASSMVTEWDGYTF. The rearrangement joins TRBV19 to TRBJ1-2, with unresolved D. The CDR3 extends over 14 amino acids. The V end lost 3 bases, the J end lost 6 bases, and 14 bases lay between the germline ends. Germline V gene sequence: CDR1 LNHDA, CDR2 SQIVND (reference sequence).

The J gene is TRBJ2-5, the V gene TRBV27; weak D call: TRBD1 (6 bases). There are 16 residues in the CDR3. Germline V lookup: CDR1 MNHEY, CDR2 SMNVEV (reference sequence). V was shortened by 0 bases and J by 5 bases, with 16 bases between the two germline ends. CDR3 sequence reads: CASSLSSSARGETQYF. DNA for the CDR3: TGTGCCAGCAGTTTATCATCGTCAGCAAGGGGGGAGACCCAGTACTTC.

V gene TRBV19 combines with J gene TRBJ2-3; 11 bases are a match to TRBD2. This CDR3 has 15 residues. Unmatched junction bases numbered 5, after V lost 5 bases and J lost 4 bases. Per the germline V gene, CDR1 is LNHDA and CDR2 is SQIVND (reference sequence). The CDR3 nucleotides read TGTGCCAGTAGTTTTACTAGCGGGAGTTCAGATACGCAGTATTTT. As protein: CASSFTSGSSDTQYF.

J is TRBJ2-7 and V is TRBV25-1; D is possibly TRBD2 (6 bases). This CDR3 is 14 amino acids long. V shed 6 bases and J shed 3 bases, with 15 bases lying between them. From germline, CDR1 is MGHDK and CDR2 SYGVNS. The CDR3 region is CASRSSGGNYEQYF. The CDR3 DNA is TGTGCCAGCAGGTCCTCAGGAGGGAACTACGAGCAGTACTTC.